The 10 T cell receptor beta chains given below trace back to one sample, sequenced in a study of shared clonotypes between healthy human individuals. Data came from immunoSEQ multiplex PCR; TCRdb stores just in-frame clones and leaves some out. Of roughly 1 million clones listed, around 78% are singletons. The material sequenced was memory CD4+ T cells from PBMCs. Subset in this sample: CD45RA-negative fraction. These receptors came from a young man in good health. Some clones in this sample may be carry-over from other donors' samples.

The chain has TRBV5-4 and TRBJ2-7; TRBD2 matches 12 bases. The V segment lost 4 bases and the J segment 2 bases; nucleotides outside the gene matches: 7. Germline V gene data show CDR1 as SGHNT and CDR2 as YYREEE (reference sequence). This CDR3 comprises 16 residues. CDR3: CASSLRTSGNAYEQYF. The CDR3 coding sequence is TGTGCCAGCAGCCTACGGACTAGCGGGAATGCCTACGAGCAGTACTTC.

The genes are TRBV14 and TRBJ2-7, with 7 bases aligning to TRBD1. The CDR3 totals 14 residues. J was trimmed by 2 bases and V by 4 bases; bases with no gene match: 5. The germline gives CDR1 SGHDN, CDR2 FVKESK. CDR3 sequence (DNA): TGTGCCAGCAGCCCCCGACAGGGCCCCTACGAGCAGTACTTC. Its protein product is CASSPRQGPYEQYF.

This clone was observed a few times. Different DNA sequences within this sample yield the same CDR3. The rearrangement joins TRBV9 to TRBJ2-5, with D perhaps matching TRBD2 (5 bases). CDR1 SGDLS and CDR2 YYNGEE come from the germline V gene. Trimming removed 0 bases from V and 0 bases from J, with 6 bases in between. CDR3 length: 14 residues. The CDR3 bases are TGTGCCAGCAGCGTAGGAGGGAACCAAGAGACCCAGTACTTC. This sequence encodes CASSVGGNQETQYF. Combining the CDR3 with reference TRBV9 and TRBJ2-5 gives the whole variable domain DSGVTQTPKHLITATGQRVTLRCSPRSGDLSVYWYQQSLDQGLQFLIQYYNGEERAKGNILERFSAQQFPDLHSELNLSSLELGDSALYFCASSVGGNQETQYFGPGTRLLVL.

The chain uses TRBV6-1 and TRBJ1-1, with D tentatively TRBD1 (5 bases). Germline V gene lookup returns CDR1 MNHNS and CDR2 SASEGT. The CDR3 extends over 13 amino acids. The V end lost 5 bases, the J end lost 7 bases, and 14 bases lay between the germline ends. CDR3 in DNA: TGTGCCAGCAGTAGAGGGGATCCTATTGAAGCTTTCTTT. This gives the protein CASSRGDPIEAFF.

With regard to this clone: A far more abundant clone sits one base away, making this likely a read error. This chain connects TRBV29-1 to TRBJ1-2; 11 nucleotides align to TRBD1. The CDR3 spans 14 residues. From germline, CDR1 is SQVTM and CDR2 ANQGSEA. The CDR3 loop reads CSVAGTGGGYDYTF. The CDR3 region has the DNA TGCAGCGTTGCCGGGACAGGGGGAGGCTATGACTACACCTTC.

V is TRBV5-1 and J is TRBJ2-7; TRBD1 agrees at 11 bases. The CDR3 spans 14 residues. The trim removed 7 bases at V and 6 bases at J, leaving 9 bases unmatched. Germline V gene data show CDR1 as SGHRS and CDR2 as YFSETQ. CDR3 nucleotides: TGCGCCAGCCGCGGACAGGGGGCTTCGGGCGAGCAGTACTTC. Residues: CASRGQGASGEQYF.

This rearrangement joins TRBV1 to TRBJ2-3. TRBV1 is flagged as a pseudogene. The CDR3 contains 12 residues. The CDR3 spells CTSSQGRGFPYF. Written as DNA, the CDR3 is TGCACCAGCAGCCAAGGGAGGGGGTTTCCGTATTTT.

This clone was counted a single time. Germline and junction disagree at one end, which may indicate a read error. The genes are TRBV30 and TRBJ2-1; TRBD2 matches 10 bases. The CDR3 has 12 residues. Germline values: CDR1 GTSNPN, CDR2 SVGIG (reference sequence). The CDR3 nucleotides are TGTGCCTGGAGTGGATCTAGCGGGGGTAACGTCTTC. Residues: CAWSGSSGGNVF.

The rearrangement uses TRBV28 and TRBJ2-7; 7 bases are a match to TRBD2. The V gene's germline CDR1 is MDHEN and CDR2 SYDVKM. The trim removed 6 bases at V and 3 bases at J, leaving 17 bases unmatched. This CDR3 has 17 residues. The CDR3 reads CASSQRGLLTRVYEQYF. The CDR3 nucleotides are TGTGCCAGCAGCCAACGGGGACTACTCACGAGGGTCTACGAGCAGTACTTC.

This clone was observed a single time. DNA for the CDR3: TGTGCCAGCAGCCGGACAGGAGCTCTGAACACTGAAGCTTTCTTT. This gives the protein CASSRTGALNTEAFF. The chain combines TRBV16 with TRBJ1-1; TRBD1 matches at 7 bases. Unmatched junction bases numbered 5, after V lost 4 bases and J lost 0 bases. CDR1 is KGHSY and CDR2 is FQNENV in the germline V gene. The CDR3 is 15 residues long.